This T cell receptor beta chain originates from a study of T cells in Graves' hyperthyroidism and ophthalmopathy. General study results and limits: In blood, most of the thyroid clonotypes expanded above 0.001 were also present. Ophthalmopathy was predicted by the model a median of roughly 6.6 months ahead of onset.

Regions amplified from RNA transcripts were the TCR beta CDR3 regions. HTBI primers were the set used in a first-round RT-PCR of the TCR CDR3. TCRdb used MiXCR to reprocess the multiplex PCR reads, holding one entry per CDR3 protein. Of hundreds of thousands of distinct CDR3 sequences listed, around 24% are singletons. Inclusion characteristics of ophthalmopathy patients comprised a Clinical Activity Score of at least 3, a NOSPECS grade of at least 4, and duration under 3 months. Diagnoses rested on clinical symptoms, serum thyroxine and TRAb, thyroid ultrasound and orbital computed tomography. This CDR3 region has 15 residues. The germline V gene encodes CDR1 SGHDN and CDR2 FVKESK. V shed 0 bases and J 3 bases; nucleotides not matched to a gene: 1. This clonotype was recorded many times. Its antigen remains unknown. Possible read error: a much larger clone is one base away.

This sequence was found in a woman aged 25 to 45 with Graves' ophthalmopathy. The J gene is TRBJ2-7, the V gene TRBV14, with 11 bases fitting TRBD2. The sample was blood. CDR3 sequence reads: CASSQELAGDYEQYF. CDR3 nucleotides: TGTGCCAGCAGCCAAGAACTAGCGGGGGACTACGAGCAGTACTTC.